A single T cell receptor beta chain is shown here with its context. This CDR3 has 13 amino acids. V lost 5 bases, J lost 4 bases, and 9 bases lay in between. These data belong to a study of T cell responses to AZD1222 COVID-19 vaccine. Measured with immunoSEQ multiplex PCR; TCRdb has only the in-frame clones, and not every one. The table records 120,000 or so clones, about nine tenths of them present only once. This chain uses TRBV12-3 or TRBV12-4 with TRBJ1-5; D is ambiguous. The material sequenced was peripheral blood, taken on day 0 of AZD1222 vaccination. The receptor comes from an adult in good health. CDR3 nucleotides: TGTGCCAGCAGTCAGGACGGGAATCAGCCCCAGCATTTT. Residues: CASSQDGNQPQHF.